Many counts were recorded for the clone carrying this T cell receptor (beta chain). Its matching antigen is unknown. TCRdb redid the calling of the multiplex PCR reads with MiXCR, one entry per CDR3 protein. The data show 60,000 to 70,000 distinct CDR3 sequences, less than 60% seen once. The data originate from a study of breast tumors, draining lymph nodes, adjacent tissues. Overall study results and limits: Most tumor T cells seemingly derive from lymph node, then expand in tumor. Tumor repertoires ranked between lymph nodes and nontumor tissue in diversity, with V and J gene preferences.

Per germline, CDR1 KGHDR and CDR2 SFDVKD. Trimming removed 4 bases from V and 5 bases from J; junction bases left unmatched: 9. This CDR3 is built from 18 residues. J is TRBJ2-2 and V is TRBV24-1; 13 bases are a match to TRBD2. Specimen: breast tumor tissue. This clonotype was obtained from a female donor with breast cancer. Some clones in this sample may be carry-over from other donors' samples. In DNA, the CDR3 is TGTGCCACCAGTGAACGCGGACTAGCGGGAGCACGAACCGGGGAGCTGTTTTTT. Its protein product is CATSERGLAGARTGELFF.